The 16 T cell receptor beta chains reported below all come from one sample, sequenced in a study of blood T cell repertoires in COVID-19. Profiling relied on immunoSEQ multiplex PCR, and the TCRdb table lists in-frame clones only, not all of them. This table has about 160,000 clones, roughly 87% appearing once. The sample comprised peripheral blood. All receptors come from a woman in her fifties or sixties with active or convalescent COVID-19.

The chain combines TRBV5-4 with TRBJ2-7; tentative D call: TRBD2 (5 bases). Germline assignment: CDR1 SGHNT and CDR2 YYREEE (reference sequence). There are 13 residues in the CDR3. V was trimmed by 3 bases and J by 3 bases, leaving 10 bases between them. CDR3: CASSSDYRYEQYF. CDR3 coding DNA: TGTGCCAGCAGCTCCGACTATCGCTACGAGCAGTACTTC. Filled out from reference TRBV5-4 and TRBJ2-7, the complete variable domain reads ETGVTQSPTHLIKTRGQQVTLRCSSQSGHNTVSWYQQALGQGPQFIFQYYREEENGRGNFPPRFSGLQFPNYSSELNVNALELDDSALYLCASSSDYRYEQYFGPGTRLTVT.

The CDR3 loop is CASSQDRGSSYEQYF. CDR3 nucleotides: TGCGCCAGCAGCCAAGACCGGGGTTCCTCCTACGAGCAGTACTTC. The V and J genes are TRBV4-3 and TRBJ2-7; the D gene is possibly TRBD2 (5 bases). The V gene's germline CDR1 is LGHNA and CDR2 YSLEER. V shed 0 bases and J shed 0 bases, with 9 bases lying between them. This CDR3 has 15 residues.

The CDR3 nucleotides are TGTGCCATCAGTGTGGATCAGGTCAGAAGAAATGAGCAGTTCTTC. Translation: CAISVDQVRRNEQFF. This rearrangement joins TRBV10-3 to TRBJ2-1; D gene unclear. Germline V CDR1 and CDR2: ENHRY, SYGVKD. The V end lost 4 bases, the J end lost 7 bases, and 17 bases lay between the germline ends. The CDR3 is made up of 15 amino acids.

This clone was found once. The J gene is TRBJ1-5, the V gene TRBV6-5; perhaps TRBD1 as D (5 bases). V was clipped by 6 bases and J by 5 bases, with 17 bases between them. The CDR3 totals 15 residues. The germline V gene has CDR1 MNHEY and CDR2 SVGAGI. The CDR3 here is CASSYSGGNDQPQHF. As DNA, the CDR3 is TGTGCCAGCAGCTACAGCGGGGGGAATGATCAGCCCCAGCATTTT.

The J gene is TRBJ2-2, the V gene TRBV18; 8 bases map to TRBD1. The CDR3 has 16 amino acids. The junction had 7 bases not matched to a gene; V was cut back by 4 bases and J by 3 bases. The V gene's germline CDR1 is KGHSH and CDR2 LQKENI. The CDR3 protein is CASSLGQGRDTGELFF. CDR3 sequence (DNA): TGTGCCAGCTCACTCGGACAGGGTCGGGACACCGGGGAGCTGTTTTTT.

DNA for the CDR3: TGCGCCAGCAGCCAGACAGGCCTAGGGGCTGGCTACACCTTC. It codes for CASSQTGLGAGYTF. This sequence joins TRBV4-3 and TRBJ1-2, with TRBD1 as a possible D gene (6 bases). CDR1 and CDR2 (germline): LGHNA, YSLEER. The V end was cut by 3 bases, the J end by 7 bases, with 15 bases between. This CDR3 is built from 14 residues.

V is TRBV29-1 and J is TRBJ1-4, with a tentative D call TRBD1 (5 bases). Trimming stripped 7 bases from V and 7 bases from J, with 10 bases between. The CDR3 is 11 residues long. Germline V gives CDR1 SQVTM, CDR2 ANQGSEA. The CDR3 region is CSAVGLEKLFF. In DNA, the CDR3 is TGCAGCGCCGTGGGGCTTGAAAAACTGTTTTTT. Drawing the rest from reference TRBV29-1 and TRBJ1-4, the complete variable domain is SAVISQKPSRDICQRGTSLTIQCQVDSQVTMMFWYRQQPGQSLTLIATANQGSEATYESGFVIDKFPISRPNLTFSTLTVSNMSPEDSSIYLCSAVGLEKLFFGSGTQLSVL.

This clone was detected only once. The genes are TRBV3-1 (or the pseudogene TRBV3-2) and TRBJ1-4, with 8 nucleotides matching TRBD1. The V segment lost 1 base and the J segment 4 bases; nucleotides outside the gene matches: 2. CDR1 is LGHDT and CDR2 is YNNKEL in the germline V gene (reference sequence). The CDR3 is 15 amino acids. The chain's CDR3 is CASSQGTGINEKLFF. Here the CDR3 DNA reads TGTGCCAGCAGCCAAGGGACAGGGATTAATGAAAAACTGTTTTTT.

The chain recombines TRBV7-2 with TRBJ2-3; D is possibly TRBD1 (5 bases). V dropped 4 bases and J dropped 4 bases, with 15 bases sitting between them. Per the germline V gene, CDR1 is SGHTA and CDR2 is FQGNSA. This CDR3 spans 15 amino acids. CDR3 in amino acids: CASSSYRIGADTQYF. CDR3 sequence (DNA): TGTGCCAGCAGCTCATACAGGATAGGGGCAGATACGCAGTATTTT.

The chain has TRBV9 and TRBJ1-1, with 10 bases that match TRBD1. This CDR3 comprises 18 residues. CDR1 and CDR2 (germline): SGDLS, YYNGEE. V gave up 0 bases and J gave up 4 bases; unmatched junction bases: 12. CDR3 bases: TGTGCCAGCAGCGTAGGAGGGAGAGGACAGGGGGTTGGCACTGAAGCTTTCTTT. Translated, it gives CASSVGGRGQGVGTEAFF.

This chain connects TRBV4-1 to TRBJ2-3; D remains unclear. Germline CDR1 MGHRA, CDR2 YSYEKL. With 1 base removed from V and 1 base from J, the gap between germline ends came to 9 bases. The CDR3 totals 15 residues. The CDR3 loop reads CASSQGALRTDTQYF. The CDR3 coding sequence is TGCGCCAGCAGCCAAGGGGCCCTCCGCACAGATACGCAGTATTTT.

CDR3 region: CAISPERGQGETQYF. In nucleotides, the CDR3 is TGTGCCATCAGCCCGGAGAGGGGGCAGGGAGAGACCCAGTACTTC. The V gene is TRBV10-3, the J gene TRBJ2-5; TRBD1 aligns across 7 bases. Trimming at V came to 6 bases and at J to 4 bases, leaving 11 bases not matched to a gene. The germline V gene has CDR1 ENHRY and CDR2 SYGVKD. This CDR3 is built from 15 residues.

J is TRBJ1-2 and V is TRBV15, with D possibly TRBD1 on 5 matching bases. The germline V gene encodes CDR1 LNHNV and CDR2 YYDKDF (reference sequence). CDR3 length: 13 residues. The ends were cut back, 6 bases at V and 8 bases at J, with 16 bases in the middle. The CDR3 bases are TGTGCCACCAGGGTCGACAGTTCAGGAGGCTACACCTTC. Translated: CATRVDSSGGYTF.

The chain links TRBV30 to TRBJ2-7; tentative D call: TRBD1 (5 bases). Trimming took 0 bases from V and 3 from J, leaving 12 bases between them. Germline V gene sequence: CDR1 GTSNPN, CDR2 SVGIG (reference sequence). The CDR3 contains 14 residues. CDR3 region: CAWSVQRQNYEQYF. The DNA of the CDR3 is TGTGCCTGGAGTGTACAGCGACAGAACTACGAGCAGTACTTC.

The V and J genes are TRBV9 and TRBJ1-5; 9 nucleotides line up with TRBD1. V shed 3 bases, J shed 4 bases, and the junction held 2 bases outside the gene matches. The CDR3 totals 14 residues. The germline V gene has CDR1 SGDLS and CDR2 YYNGEE. The CDR3 loop reads CASSAGTGNQPQHF. CDR3 nucleotides: TGTGCCAGCAGCGCCGGGACAGGGAATCAGCCCCAGCATTTT.

The J gene is TRBJ1-2, the V gene TRBV29-1; D is uncertain. The V and J ends lost 7 bases and 6 bases respectively, with 18 bases between them. This CDR3 comprises 13 residues. The germline V gene has CDR1 SQVTM and CDR2 ANQGSEA. The chain's CDR3 is CSALGHSADGYTF. In DNA, the CDR3 is TGCAGCGCTCTGGGCCATTCGGCTGATGGCTACACCTTC.